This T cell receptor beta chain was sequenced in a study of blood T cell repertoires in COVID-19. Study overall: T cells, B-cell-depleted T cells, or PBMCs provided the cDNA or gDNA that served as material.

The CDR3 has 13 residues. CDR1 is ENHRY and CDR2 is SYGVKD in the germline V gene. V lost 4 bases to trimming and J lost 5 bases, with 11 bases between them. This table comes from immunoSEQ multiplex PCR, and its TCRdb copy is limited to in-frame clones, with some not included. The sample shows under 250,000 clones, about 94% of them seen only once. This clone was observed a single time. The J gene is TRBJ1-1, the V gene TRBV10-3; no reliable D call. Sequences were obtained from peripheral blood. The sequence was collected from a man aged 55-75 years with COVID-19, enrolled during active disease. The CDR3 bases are TGTGCCATCAGTGGTCTGGGCAGAACTGAAGCTTTCTTT. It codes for CAISGLGRTEAFF.